Sequencing of this T cell receptor (beta chain) was carried out in a study of blood T cell repertoires in COVID-19. The CDR3 consists of 13 residues. Losses at the gene ends were 6 bases for V and 3 bases for J; bases not matched to a gene: 5. Germline V gene data show CDR1 as MDHEN and CDR2 as SYDVKM. TCRdb's table, derived via immunoSEQ multiplex PCR, lists solely in-frame clones and lacks some. Here the sample spans hundreds of thousands of clones, around 91% being singletons. The specimen sequenced was PBMCs or T cells enriched from blood (not recorded which). The source of this sequence is a man aged 25 to 40 who had recovered from COVID-19. The rearrangement links TRBV28 to TRBJ2-7; 7 nucleotides line up with TRBD1. CDR3 sequence (DNA): TGTGCCAGCAGGAGGGACAGTAACTACGAGCAGTACTTC. The encoded protein is CASRRDSNYEQYF.